Below, 19 T cell receptor beta chains from the same sample are listed, as sequenced in a study of CD8 T cells in ankylosing spondylitis. TCRdb re-derived calls from the 5' RACE reads in MiXCR, one entry per CDR3 protein. There are roughly 180,000 distinct CDR3 sequences in the sample; approximately 10% occur only once, and about 27% lies in the top ten. The sequenced sample consisted of blood, either unsorted or a sorted T cell fraction (not recorded which). The origin of the receptors is a male donor with ankylosing spondylitis or in good health (not recorded which).

This clonotype was detected many times. The chain joins TRBV27 to TRBJ2-7; 7 bases are shared with TRBD2. Losses at the gene ends were 0 bases for V and 2 bases for J; bases not matched to a gene: 4. This CDR3 is 15 amino acids long. CDR1 is MNHEY, CDR2 SMNVEV, per germline (reference sequence). CDR3 in DNA: TGTGCCAGCAGTTTATCGGGAGGGTGGGCCTACGAGCAGTACTTC. It is translated as CASSLSGGWAYEQYF.

There are many counts of this clonotype. The J gene is TRBJ1-1, the V gene TRBV6-5; D unclear. The CDR3 loop spans 13 amino acids. CDR1 and CDR2 (germline): MNHEY, SVGAGI. Trimming took 4 bases from V and 5 from J, leaving 11 bases between them. CDR3 protein: CASSFQWRTEAFF. The CDR3 DNA reads as TGTGCCAGCAGTTTCCAGTGGAGGACTGAAGCTTTCTTT.

This clonotype was found many times. The chain employs TRBV6-6 and TRBJ1-2; 7 bases are a match to TRBD1. Germline values: CDR1 MNHNY, CDR2 SVGAGI (reference sequence). J lost 7 bases, V lost 5 bases, and 7 bases had no gene match. The CDR3 covers 13 residues. This CDR3 is CASSMGQSGGYTF. CDR3 DNA sequence: TGTGCCAGCAGTATGGGACAGAGTGGTGGCTACACCTTC.

This clonotype showed up many times. The V and J genes are TRBV7-8 and TRBJ2-7; D possibly corresponds to TRBD2 (6 bases). There are 15 residues in the CDR3. Germline V CDR1 and CDR2: SGHVS, FQNEAQ. Trimming took 1 base from V and 3 from J, leaving 13 bases between them. In nucleotides, the CDR3 is TGTGCCAGCAGCTTAGAGGCTGGAGGGGACTACGAGCAGTACTTC. As protein: CASSLEAGGDYEQYF.

This clonotype was observed at least ten times. The rearrangement joins TRBV5-6 to TRBJ2-3; no clear D. Trimming took 6 bases from V and 2 from J, leaving 7 bases between them. CDR3 size: 12 residues. Germline V gives CDR1 SGHDT, CDR2 YYEEEE. In DNA form, the CDR3 reads TGTGCCAGCAATTATGACACAGATACGCAGTATTTT. Translating gives CASNYDTDTQYF.

The sample holds many counts of this clonotype. The gene calls are TRBV6-5 and TRBJ1-6; the D is unclear. The CDR3 is 13 amino acids. Germline CDR1 is MNHEY and CDR2 is SVGAGI. Trimming stripped 0 bases from V and 7 bases from J, with 4 bases between. The CDR3 region has the DNA TGTGCCAGCAGTTACTCGAGCAATTCACCCCTCCACTTT. Protein sequence: CASSYSSNSPLHF.

This clonotype was recorded at least ten times. V and J are TRBV6-1 and TRBJ1-6; a possible D gene is TRBD1 (5 bases). The CDR3 totals 15 residues. The germline V and J ends were trimmed by 10 bases and 7 bases, with 20 bases remaining between them. CDR1 MNHNS and CDR2 SASEGT come from the germline V gene. The CDR3 loop is CATAQPGRGNSPLHF. The CDR3, as DNA: TGTGCCACAGCACAACCGGGACGGGGGAATTCACCCCTCCACTTT.

The chain recombines TRBV7-2 with TRBJ2-5; perhaps D is TRBD1 or TRBD2 (5 bases each). Germline V CDR1 and CDR2: SGHTA, FQGNSA. V was trimmed by 4 bases and J by 5 bases, leaving 11 bases between them. This CDR3 has 13 amino acids. The CDR3 nucleotides are TGTGCCAGCAGCTCGGGGCCTTCGGAGACCCAGTACTTC. Translation: CASSSGPSETQYF.

This clonotype was picked up many times. V usage is TRBV7-9 and J usage is TRBJ1-1, with 11 bases identical to TRBD1. Trimming cost V 5 bases and J 5 bases; bases outside gene matches: 10. In germline, CDR1 is SEHNR, CDR2 FQNEAQ (reference sequence). This CDR3 is built from 16 residues. The chain's CDR3 is CASSLHLDRGRTEAFF. CDR3 sequence (DNA): TGTGCCAGCAGCCTACACCTGGACAGGGGGCGAACTGAAGCTTTCTTT.

The chain is built from TRBV20-1 and TRBJ2-3; 11 nucleotides agree with TRBD2. This CDR3 spans 16 amino acids. V lost 4 bases and J lost 0; bases outside the gene matches: 6. The V gene's germline CDR1 is DFQATT and CDR2 SNEGSKA (reference sequence). CDR3 in DNA: TGCAGTGCTACCACCGGGACTAGCGGTAGCACAGATACGCAGTATTTT. This encodes CSATTGTSGSTDTQYF.

V usage is TRBV6-1 and J usage is TRBJ1-3; D is unresolved. This CDR3 has 15 amino acids. The V gene lost 8 bases and the J gene lost 0 bases, with 14 bases spanning the gap. Germline V lookup: CDR1 MNHNS, CDR2 SASEGT. As DNA, the CDR3 is TGTGCCAGCTTGAGAGACGGGCCCTCTGGAAACACCATATATTTT. Translation: CASLRDGPSGNTIYF.

The V call is TRBV20-1, the J call TRBJ2-6; the D gene is possibly TRBD1 (6 bases). The V gene's germline CDR1 is DFQATT and CDR2 SNEGSKA (reference sequence). The CDR3 spans 17 residues. V gave up 0 bases and J gave up 4 bases, with 16 bases separating them. CDR3 in amino acids: CSARESGGASGANVLTF. CDR3 in DNA: TGCAGTGCTAGAGAATCTGGGGGCGCCTCGGGGGCCAACGTCCTGACTTTC.

This chain uses TRBV2 with TRBJ1-2; D not certain. CDR1 is SNHLY, CDR2 FYNNEI, per germline. This CDR3 has 14 residues. V gave up 2 bases and J gave up 5 bases, with 12 bases separating them. The CDR3 spells CASSERGLRYGYTF. The CDR3 DNA follows: TGTGCCAGCAGTGAACGCGGGCTGAGGTATGGCTACACCTTC.

This clonotype has ten or more counts. CDR3 DNA: TGTGCCAGCAGTGCCCTCGATGTCGGGGAGCTGTTTTTT. This translates into CASSALDVGELFF. This chain uses TRBV6-2 or TRBV6-3 with TRBJ2-2; no reliable D call. V gave up 5 bases and J gave up 7 bases, with 11 bases separating them. This CDR3 is 13 amino acids long. CDR1 is MNHEY and CDR2 is SVGEGT in the germline V gene.

This clonotype was observed at least ten times. The rearrangement uses TRBV20-1 and TRBJ2-3, with 12 bases lining up with TRBD2. V lost 3 bases and J lost 4; bases outside the gene matches: 8. The CDR3 loop spans 16 amino acids. In germline, CDR1 is DFQATT, CDR2 SNEGSKA (reference sequence). The CDR3 sequence is CSASATSGGFSDTQYF. In DNA, the CDR3 is TGCAGTGCTAGTGCCACTAGCGGGGGGTTTTCAGATACGCAGTATTTT.

This clonotype was detected only a few times. The rearrangement joins TRBV29-1 to TRBJ2-1, with a weak D call TRBD2 (6 bases). The germline V and J ends were trimmed by 3 bases and 7 bases, with 10 bases remaining between them. Germline-derived CDR1 and CDR2 are SQVTM and ANQGSEA. The CDR3 spans 12 residues. The CDR3 is CSVDWGRNEQFF. CDR3 coding DNA: TGCAGCGTTGATTGGGGGAGGAATGAGCAGTTCTTC.

This clonotype appeared many times. The chain recombines TRBV20-1 with TRBJ1-1; TRBD1 is a possible D gene (5 bases). Per germline, CDR1 DFQATT and CDR2 SNEGSKA (reference sequence). V dropped 6 bases and J dropped 0 bases, with 20 bases sitting between them. This CDR3 comprises 16 residues. CDR3: CSAIGPRGGVNTEAFF. DNA for the CDR3: TGCAGTGCCATCGGTCCCCGTGGAGGGGTGAACACTGAAGCTTTCTTT.

This clonotype was observed many times. The chain couples TRBV6-5 to TRBJ2-6; D gene unclear. CDR3 length: 16 residues. Germline CDR1 reads MNHEY; CDR2 reads SVGAGI. Trimming took off 0 bases at V and 2 bases at J, with 8 bases between the two ends. This CDR3 is CASSYSLGAGANVLTF. DNA for the CDR3: TGTGCCAGCAGTTACTCGCTGGGCGCTGGGGCCAACGTCCTGACTTTC.

This clonotype came up many times. V usage is TRBV5-5 and J usage is TRBJ2-3; D not resolved. This CDR3 comprises 14 residues. The V and J ends lost 4 bases and 3 bases respectively, with 12 bases between them. The germline gives CDR1 SGHKS, CDR2 YYEKEE (reference sequence). In DNA, the CDR3 is TGTGCCAGCAGCCACCAGAAGAGAACAGATACGCAGTATTTT. It encodes CASSHQKRTDTQYF.